The 16 T cell receptor beta chains in this list originate from one sample, sequenced in a study of shared clonotypes between healthy human individuals. Sequencing used immunoSEQ multiplex PCR; TCRdb keeps in-frame clones, though not all of them. This sample has more than 2,000,000 clones; 90% to 95% occur once, and the top ten carry about 0.41%. The source material was naive CD4+ T cells from PBMCs. Subset denoted: CD45RA+ positively selected. These receptors all come from a man between 18 and 35 years old in good health. Some clones in this sample may be carry-over from other donors' samples.

The chain employs TRBV19 and TRBJ1-2; 7 nucleotides line up with TRBD1. The CDR3 has 14 residues. V dropped 5 bases and J dropped 2; count of bases not matched to a gene: 5. Per the germline V gene, CDR1 is LNHDA and CDR2 is SQIVND (reference sequence). CDR3 DNA sequence: TGTGCCAGTAGTGGGACAGCAAACAACTATGGCTACACCTTC. This encodes CASSGTANNYGYTF.

The gene calls are TRBV2 and TRBJ2-6; TRBD1 matches at 7 bases. CDR1 and CDR2 (germline): SNHLY, FYNNEI. The trim removed 4 bases at V and 1 base at J, leaving 1 base unmatched. The CDR3 totals 15 residues. In nucleotides, the CDR3 is TGTGCCAGCAGTGTACAGGGGTCTGGGGCCAACGTCCTGACTTTC. It translates to CASSVQGSGANVLTF.

Note on this clone: This CDR3 is also generated by other DNA sequences in the sample. This rearrangement joins TRBV7-3 to TRBJ2-2; D remains unclear. Germline lookup yields CDR1 SGHTA and CDR2 FQGTGA. CDR3 size: 14 residues. V shed 5 bases and J shed 0 bases, with 7 bases lying between them. The CDR3 loop reads CASSPTSNTGELFF. As DNA, the CDR3 is TGTGCCAGCAGCCCGACATCGAACACCGGGGAGCTGTTTTTT.

The chain is built from TRBV2 and TRBJ2-1, with D hard to call. CDR1 is SNHLY and CDR2 is FYNNEI in the germline V gene. Trimming took off 6 bases at V and 5 bases at J, with 11 bases between the two ends. This CDR3 is 13 amino acids long. The CDR3 here is CASSQEGNNEQFF. Here the CDR3 DNA reads TGTGCCAGCAGCCAGGAAGGTAACAATGAGCAGTTCTTC.

The chain has TRBV4-1 and TRBJ2-1; 7 bases are shared with TRBD1. V was pared by 1 base and J by 0 bases, with 12 bases of the junction left unmatched. CDR3 length: 19 amino acids. Germline loops: CDR1 MGHRA, CDR2 YSYEKL. The chain's CDR3 is CASSQGWDSWFGSYNEQFF. As DNA, the CDR3 is TGCGCCAGCAGCCAAGGGTGGGACAGTTGGTTTGGCTCCTACAATGAGCAGTTCTTC.

The J gene is TRBJ2-3, the V gene TRBV7-8; the match to TRBD2 covers 10 bases. Germline V gene lookup returns CDR1 SGHVS and CDR2 FQNEAQ. The junction had 7 bases not matched to a gene; V was cut back by 3 bases and J by 1 base. The CDR3 spans 17 residues. The CDR3 sequence is CASSFAGLAVGTDTQYF. CDR3 DNA sequence: TGTGCCAGCAGCTTTGCAGGACTAGCGGTAGGCACAGATACGCAGTATTTT.

The chain couples TRBV28 to TRBJ2-7, with 11 bases aligning to TRBD2. The germline gives CDR1 MDHEN, CDR2 SYDVKM. The CDR3 is 18 residues long. J gave up 0 bases and V 3 bases, and 10 bases lay outside the gene matches. The DNA for the CDR3 is TGTGCCAGCAGTTTGAGGGGACTAGCGGATTGGGGCTCCTACGAGCAGTACTTC. This codes for CASSLRGLADWGSYEQYF. Combining the CDR3 with reference TRBV28 and TRBJ2-7 gives the whole variable domain DVKVTQSSRYLVKRTGEKVFLECVQDMDHENMFWYRQDPGLGLRLIYFSYDVKMKEKGDIPEGYSVSREKKERFSLILESASTNQTSMYLCASSLRGLADWGSYEQYFGPGTRLTVT.

The J gene is TRBJ2-1, the V gene TRBV20-1; D uncertain. From germline, CDR1 is DFQATT and CDR2 SNEGSKA (reference sequence). Trimming took 6 bases from V and 6 from J, leaving 9 bases between them. This CDR3 spans 11 amino acids. The chain's CDR3 is CSAPVGNEQFF. The CDR3 nucleotides read TGCAGTGCCCCTGTCGGCAATGAGCAGTTCTTC.

Here the CDR3 reads CASSLGLAGSEQFF. The CDR3 nucleotides are TGTGCCAGCAGCCTCGGACTAGCGGGATCTGAGCAGTTCTTC. The chain carries TRBV7-6 and TRBJ2-1, with 12 bases fitting TRBD2. Germline trimming cut 5 bases from V and 9 bases from J; bases unmatched to any gene: 5. The CDR3 runs 14 residues. In germline, CDR1 is SGHVS, CDR2 FNYEAQ.

This clone was recorded once. Other DNA sequences of this sample code for an identical CDR3. V is TRBV5-1 and J is TRBJ2-2; TRBD1 is a possible D gene (5 bases). Germline V gene lookup returns CDR1 SGHRS and CDR2 YFSETQ. With 1 base removed from V and 0 bases from J, the gap between germline ends came to 7 bases. The CDR3 covers 15 residues. As DNA, the CDR3 is TGCGCCAGCAGCTTGCGACAGACGAACACCGGGGAGCTGTTTTTT. As protein: CASSLRQTNTGELFF.

The V gene is TRBV28, the J gene TRBJ2-5, with D unresolved. CDR3 length: 16 residues. The V and J ends lost 4 bases and 5 bases respectively, with 20 bases between them. The V gene's germline CDR1 is MDHEN and CDR2 SYDVKM. The CDR3 region is CASSSPGPVNPETQYF. In DNA form, the CDR3 reads TGTGCCAGCAGTTCCCCCGGGCCCGTGAATCCGGAGACCCAGTACTTC.

The J gene is TRBJ2-3, the V gene TRBV30, with D perhaps TRBD2 (7 bases). Trimming pared 3 bases from V and 1 base from J, leaving 17 bases between. This CDR3 spans 16 amino acids. Per the germline V gene, CDR1 is GTSNPN and CDR2 is SVGIG (reference sequence). CDR3 sequence: CAWSTPRRGRTDTQYF. CDR3 DNA sequence: TGTGCCTGGAGCACCCCCCGGCGGGGGCGCACAGATACGCAGTATTTT.

The chain combines TRBV5-6 with TRBJ1-1; no clear D. The germline V gene encodes CDR1 SGHDT and CDR2 YYEEEE. This CDR3 contains 15 residues. The germline V and J ends were trimmed by 4 bases and 1 base, with 14 bases remaining between them. CDR3 bases: TGTGCCAGCAGCGGGAGACCTTGGGAGAACACTGAAGCTTTCTTT. It encodes CASSGRPWENTEAFF.

This clone was recorded only once. This sequence joins TRBV2 and TRBJ1-2, with a tentative D call TRBD1 (6 bases). The V gene lost 1 base and the J gene lost 2 bases, with 14 bases spanning the gap. The CDR3 spans 16 residues. Germline CDR1 and CDR2: SNHLY and FYNNEI. Here the CDR3 reads CASSEGGTKANYGYTF. The CDR3 coding sequence is TGTGCCAGCAGTGAAGGGGGGACAAAGGCAAACTATGGCTACACCTTC.

The chain employs TRBV19 and TRBJ2-5, with no clear D. The germline CDR1 and CDR2 sequences are LNHDA and SQIVND (reference sequence). The CDR3 loop spans 15 amino acids. Trimming stripped 3 bases from V and 2 bases from J, with 13 bases between. The CDR3 DNA sequence: TGTGCCAGTAGTATCCGGCGAGATACACAAGAGACCCAGTACTTC. Its translation: CASSIRRDTQETQYF.

The V call is TRBV27, the J call TRBJ2-1; maybe TRBD1 (6 bases). The length of the CDR3 is 16 residues. Between the trimmed V and J ends, which lost 3 bases and 4 bases, there was a span of 16 bases. The V gene's germline CDR1 is MNHEY and CDR2 SMNVEV (reference sequence). CDR3 amino acids: CASSLTWGPPYNEQFF. CDR3 DNA: TGTGCCAGCAGTTTGACGTGGGGGCCCCCGTACAATGAGCAGTTCTTC.